This entry concerns a single T cell receptor beta chain. This sample is drawn from a study of blood T cell repertoires in COVID-19. Per the original data handling: Estimates of nucleated cell counts were drawn from the amplification of reference gene primers. Clones were read by immunoSEQ multiplex PCR, and TCRdb kept only the in-frame ones, dropping some. V and J calls plus clone size are reproduced from that table; the DNA served to infer D and trimming. The sample records more than 200,000 clones, approximately 90% being singletons. Trimming cost V 4 bases and J 1 base, with 8 bases left between them. Germline CDR1 reads MDHEN; CDR2 reads SYDVKM. This CDR3 has 14 amino acids. Individuals aged about 18 to 89 years were recruited from approximately 24 US areas. Donors were grouped by their self-reported clinical history.

The sample taken for sequencing was PBMCs or T cells enriched from blood (not recorded which). The receptor comes from a woman aged 30 to 39 with acute COVID-19. J is TRBJ1-5 and V is TRBV28; D perhaps matches TRBD1 (5 bases). CDR3 sequence (DNA): TGTGCCAGCAGTTCCGCAGGGAGCAATCAGCCCCAGCATTTT. Its translation: CASSSAGSNQPQHF. Complete variable domain (other parts from reference TRBV28 and TRBJ1-5): DVKVTQSSRYLVKRTGEKVFLECVQDMDHENMFWYRQDPGLGLRLIYFSYDVKMKEKGDIPEGYSVSREKKERFSLILESASTNQTSMYLCASSSAGSNQPQHFGDGTRLSIL.